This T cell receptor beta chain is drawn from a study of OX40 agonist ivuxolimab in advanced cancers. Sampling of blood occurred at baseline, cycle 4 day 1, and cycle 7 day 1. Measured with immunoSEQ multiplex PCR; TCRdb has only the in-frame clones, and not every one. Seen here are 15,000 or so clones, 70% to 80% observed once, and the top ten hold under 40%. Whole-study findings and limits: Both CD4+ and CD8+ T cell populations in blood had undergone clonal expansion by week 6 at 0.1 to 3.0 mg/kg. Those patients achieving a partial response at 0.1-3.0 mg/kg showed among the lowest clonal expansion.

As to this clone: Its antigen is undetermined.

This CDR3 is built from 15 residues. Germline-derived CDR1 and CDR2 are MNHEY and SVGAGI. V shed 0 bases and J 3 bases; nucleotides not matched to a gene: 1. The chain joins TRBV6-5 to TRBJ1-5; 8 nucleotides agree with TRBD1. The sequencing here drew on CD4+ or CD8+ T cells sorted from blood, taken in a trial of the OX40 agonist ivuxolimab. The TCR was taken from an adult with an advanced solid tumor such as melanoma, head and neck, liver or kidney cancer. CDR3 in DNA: TGTGCCAGCAGTTACTCCAGGGGGCTCAATCAGCCCCAGCATTTT. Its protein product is CASSYSRGLNQPQHF.